This TCR beta chain was profiled in a study of cytomegalovirus exposure and HLA in healthy donors. Overall study findings and caveats: The records held CMV serostatus as the only immune exposure information.

Germline V gives CDR1 MNHEY, CDR2 SMNVEV (reference sequence). V lost 3 bases and J 5 bases, leaving 20 bases between the germline ends. CDR3 size: 16 residues. The PCR employed 60 Vbeta primers together with 13 Jbeta primers. Libraries were prepared by immunoSEQ multiplex PCR; TCRdb keeps only in-frame clonotypes and omits some of them. The repertoire holds 100,000 to 150,000 clones, with 83% as singletons. This clone was seen once. The antigen is unknown. The sequenced sample consisted of PBMCs. This sequence joins TRBV27 and TRBJ2-7; a weak D match, TRBD1 (5 bases). This receptor was identified in a woman in her thirties or forties in good health and CMV-seropositive. This CDR3 reads CASSFPGNIRIHEQYF. The CDR3 nucleotides are TGTGCCAGCAGTTTTCCAGGGAACATCCGAATCCACGAGCAGTACTTC.